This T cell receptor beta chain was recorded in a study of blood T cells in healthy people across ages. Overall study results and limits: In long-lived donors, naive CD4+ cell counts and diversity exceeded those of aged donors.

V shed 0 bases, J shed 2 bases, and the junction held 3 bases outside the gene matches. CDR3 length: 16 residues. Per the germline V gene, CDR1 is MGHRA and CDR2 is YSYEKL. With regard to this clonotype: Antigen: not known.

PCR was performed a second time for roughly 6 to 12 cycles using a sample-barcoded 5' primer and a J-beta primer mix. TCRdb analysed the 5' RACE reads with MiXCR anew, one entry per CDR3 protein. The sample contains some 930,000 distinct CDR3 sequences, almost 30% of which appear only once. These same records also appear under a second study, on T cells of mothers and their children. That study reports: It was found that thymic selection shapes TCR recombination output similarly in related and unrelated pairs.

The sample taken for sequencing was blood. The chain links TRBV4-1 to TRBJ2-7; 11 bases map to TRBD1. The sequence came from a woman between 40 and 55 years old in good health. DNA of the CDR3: TGCGCCAGCAGCCAAGAGACGGGACAGGGGGCCTACGAGCAGTACTTC. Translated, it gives CASSQETGQGAYEQYF.